What follows are 30 T cell receptor beta chains derived from one specimen sequenced in a study of PD-L1 blockade in urothelial cancer. Specified time point: pretreatment peripheral blood. Sequenced by immunoSEQ multiplex PCR; TCRdb stores in-frame clones only, minus some. The sample comprises about 95,000 clones, around 87% of which are singletons, and approximately 2% rests with the top ten. The starting material was PBMCs, obtained around atezolizumab (anti-PD-L1) treatment. The receptors shown here come from a man aged 55-75 years with urothelial cancer.

The chain recombines TRBV7-8 with TRBJ2-2; 10 bases are shared with TRBD1. V shed 4 bases, J shed 4 bases, and the junction held 0 bases outside the gene matches. The length of the CDR3 is 14 residues. Germline loops: CDR1 SGHVS, CDR2 FQNEAQ. The CDR3 DNA follows: TGTGCCAGCAGCTGGACAGGGGGCACCGGGGAGCTGTTTTTT. This encodes CASSWTGGTGELFF.

The chain couples TRBV7-9 to TRBJ2-3; D perhaps matches TRBD1 (5 bases). V lost 5 bases and J lost 8, with 11 bases in between. CDR1 is SEHNR, CDR2 FQNEAQ, per germline (reference sequence). The CDR3 runs to 12 residues. The CDR3: CASSEPQGTQYF. CDR3 coding DNA: TGTGCCAGCAGCGAGCCCCAGGGTACGCAGTATTTT.

The rearrangement uses TRBV11-3 and TRBJ2-7; tentative D call: TRBD2 (5 bases). The germline CDR1 and CDR2 sequences are SGHNT and YENEEA. V dropped 5 bases and J dropped 5 bases, with 13 bases sitting between them. The CDR3 sequence is 13 residues long. CDR3 region: CASSTIEEDEQYF. The CDR3 DNA follows: TGTGCCAGCAGCACCATAGAGGAGGACGAGCAGTACTTC.

There are a few counts of this clone. The V and J genes are TRBV5-1 and TRBJ2-3; D is possibly TRBD2 (5 bases). V lost 4 bases to trimming and J lost 2 bases, with 14 bases between them. This CDR3 region has 15 residues. The germline CDR1 and CDR2 sequences are SGHRS and YFSETQ. The DNA of the CDR3 is TGCGCCAGCAGCCGACAAAGAGGGCCCACAGATACGCAGTATTTT. Residues: CASSRQRGPTDTQYF. Full variable domain (missing parts from reference TRBV5-1 and TRBJ2-3): KAGVTQTPRYLIKTRGQQVTLSCSPISGHRSVSWYQQTPGQGLQFLFEYFSETQRNKGNFPGRFSGRQFSNSRSEMNVSTLELGDSALYLCASSRQRGPTDTQYFGPGTRLTVL.

The chain is built from TRBV9 and TRBJ2-2; 9 nucleotides agree with TRBD1. V shed 7 bases and J 0 bases; nucleotides not matched to a gene: 7. The length of the CDR3 is 16 residues. The germline V gene has CDR1 SGDLS and CDR2 YYNGEE. The CDR3: CASPGQGGANTGELFF. The CDR3 DNA reads TGTGCCAGCCCGGGACAGGGAGGCGCGAACACCGGGGAGCTGTTTTTT.

This chain uses TRBV4-1 with TRBJ2-7, with D maybe TRBD2 (7 bases). The CDR3 covers 17 residues. Looked up from germline, CDR1 is MGHRA and CDR2 is YSYEKL. V lost 0 bases to trimming and J lost 2 bases, with 17 bases between them. The DNA of the CDR3 is TGCGCCAGCAGCCAAGAGGGAGGGGGGACGCGACCCTACGAGCAGTACTTC. Translating it yields CASSQEGGGTRPYEQYF.

The V and J genes are TRBV19 and TRBJ2-6; D gene unclear. Germline V gives CDR1 LNHDA, CDR2 SQIVND (reference sequence). The V and J ends lost 7 bases and 3 bases respectively, with 10 bases between them. CDR3 length: 14 amino acids. The CDR3 bases are TGTGCCAGTAAATTTAGTTTTGGGGCCAACGTCCTGACTTTC. Its protein is CASKFSFGANVLTF.

The rearrangement links TRBV19 to TRBJ1-1, with D maybe TRBD1 (5 bases). Deletions cut 3 bases from V and 3 bases from J, with 8 bases between. CDR1 is LNHDA and CDR2 is SQIVND in the germline V gene (reference sequence). CDR3 length equals 13 residues. The CDR3 region has the DNA TGTGCCAGTAGTATTCAAGGGGACACTGAAGCTTTCTTT. It encodes CASSIQGDTEAFF.

The chain has TRBV5-8 and TRBJ2-2; TRBD2 matches 7 bases. The CDR3 runs to 15 residues. Germline V gene lookup returns CDR1 SGHTS and CDR2 YDEGEE. Trimming took 4 bases from V and 4 from J; bases not matched to a gene: 7. This CDR3 is CASSHSGIVTGELFF. In DNA, the CDR3 is TGTGCCAGCAGCCACAGCGGGATCGTCACCGGGGAGCTGTTTTTT.

V and J are TRBV7-6 and TRBJ2-7, with TRBD1 identical over 7 bases. The CDR3 contains 15 residues. J lost 6 bases, V lost 1 base, and 9 bases had no gene match. Per the germline V gene, CDR1 is SGHVS and CDR2 is FNYEAQ. The CDR3 loop is CASSLEDRVGVEQYF. CDR3 in DNA: TGTGCCAGCAGCTTAGAAGACAGGGTAGGGGTCGAGCAGTACTTC. The full variable domain, completed using reference TRBV7-6 and TRBJ2-7, is GAGVSQSPRYKVTKRGQDVALRCDPISGHVSLYWYRQALGQGPEFLTYFNYEAQQDKSGLPNDRFSAERPEGSISTLTIQRTEQRDSAMYRCASSLEDRVGVEQYFGPGTRLTVT.

The chain joins TRBV6-6 to TRBJ1-1, with 9 bases fitting TRBD1. CDR3 length: 12 amino acids. V was pared by 8 bases and J by 6 bases, with 4 bases of the junction left unmatched. Germline CDR1 reads MNHNY; CDR2 reads SVGAGI (reference sequence). CDR3 sequence (DNA): TGTGCCAGCGCCCGACAGGGGGCTGAAGCTTTCTTT. This sequence encodes CASARQGAEAFF.

The V gene is TRBV12-5, the J gene TRBJ1-3, with 11 bases fitting TRBD1. Germline CDR1 is LGHNT and CDR2 is FRNRAP. The V segment lost 7 bases and the J segment 2 bases; nucleotides outside the gene matches: 7. The CDR3 is 16 amino acids. Here the CDR3 DNA reads TGTGCTAGTGACGGACAGGGGGCGGCTCCTGGAAACACCATATATTTT. Its translation: CASDGQGAAPGNTIYF.

The gene calls are TRBV28 and TRBJ1-1; D ambiguous. The CDR3 has 14 residues. Germline V gene sequence: CDR1 MDHEN, CDR2 SYDVKM. Trimming removed 4 bases at V and 7 bases at J, with 16 bases between. The CDR3: CASSSTPPALEAFF. DNA of the CDR3: TGTGCCAGCAGTTCGACACCTCCTGCGCTTGAAGCTTTCTTT.

V usage is TRBV2 and J usage is TRBJ1-2; D not resolved. The CDR3 is 15 amino acids. V lost 2 bases, J lost 5 bases, and 15 bases lay in between. In germline, CDR1 is SNHLY, CDR2 FYNNEI. The CDR3 DNA reads TGTGCCAGCAGTGAAAAAAACACCGTGAAGTATGGCTACACCTTC. Its translation is CASSEKNTVKYGYTF.

This chain joins TRBV19 and TRBJ2-3; TRBD2 matches 9 bases. V gave up 1 base and J gave up 6 bases; unmatched junction bases: 5. CDR1 and CDR2 from the germline V gene are LNHDA and SQIVND (reference sequence). This CDR3 is 15 amino acids long. For the CDR3, the DNA is TGTGCCAGTAGTATAGGGGGGCTAGCGGGGGATACGCAGTATTTT. Amino acids: CASSIGGLAGDTQYF.

This clone has only a few counts. This rearrangement joins TRBV9 to TRBJ2-2, with no clear D. The CDR3 length is 13 residues. V shed 4 bases and J shed 5 bases, with 9 bases lying between them. CDR1 and CDR2 (germline): SGDLS, YYNGEE. CDR3 sequence: CASSPGWTGELFF. The CDR3 coding sequence is TGTGCCAGCAGCCCCGGGTGGACCGGGGAGCTGTTTTTT.

This chain joins TRBV7-2 and TRBJ1-2; perhaps TRBD1 as D (5 bases). The CDR3 has 13 amino acids. Germline assignment: CDR1 SGHTA and CDR2 FQGNSA. V lost 1 base and J lost 6, with 9 bases in between. The CDR3 spells CASSLESGDGYTF. The CDR3 DNA sequence: TGTGCCAGCAGCTTAGAGTCGGGGGATGGCTACACCTTC.

The V call is TRBV4-3, the J call TRBJ2-7; 7 positions match TRBD1. Germline trimming cut 4 bases from V and 0 bases from J; bases unmatched to any gene: 9. Germline V CDR1 and CDR2: LGHNA, YSLEER. CDR3 length: 16 amino acids. The CDR3 DNA sequence: TGCGCCAGCAGCCCTGGGACAGATCACCTCTCCTACGAGCAGTACTTC. It encodes CASSPGTDHLSYEQYF.

The V call is TRBV7-2, the J call TRBJ1-2; the D is unclear. V shed 5 bases and J shed 5 bases, with 15 bases lying between them. This CDR3 spans 14 amino acids. Germline CDR1 and CDR2: SGHTA and FQGNSA. The CDR3 here is CASSQLGSGYGYTF. The CDR3 nucleotides are TGTGCCAGCAGCCAATTGGGGAGCGGGTATGGCTACACCTTC.

The chain employs TRBV9 and TRBJ2-3; TRBD1 matches 7 bases. Losses at the gene ends were 4 bases for V and 2 bases for J; bases not matched to a gene: 10. The CDR3 is 16 amino acids. CDR1 and CDR2 from the germline V gene are SGDLS and YYNGEE. The CDR3 protein is CASSFRQGGATDTQYF. The CDR3 DNA follows: TGTGCCAGCAGCTTTAGACAGGGTGGGGCCACAGATACGCAGTATTTT. The full variable domain, with the rest looked up from reference TRBV9 and TRBJ2-3, is DSGVTQTPKHLITATGQRVTLRCSPRSGDLSVYWYQQSLDQGLQFLIQYYNGEERAKGNILERFSAQQFPDLHSELNLSSLELGDSALYFCASSFRQGGATDTQYFGPGTRLTVL.

The chain carries TRBV12-2 and TRBJ2-7; the table's D call of TRBD2 was not tested on the DNA. TRBV12-2 is a recognized pseudogene. The length of the CDR3 is 13 residues. The CDR3 reads CASRSDWRYEQYF. In DNA form, the CDR3 reads TGTGCAAGTCGCTCCGATTGGCGGTACGAGCAGTACTTC.

The chain carries TRBV27 and TRBJ1-5; no clear D gene. Germline V CDR1 and CDR2: MNHEY, SMNVEV (reference sequence). The V gene lost 2 bases and the J gene lost 1 base, with 9 bases spanning the gap. CDR3 size: 15 residues. This chain's CDR3 is CASSLRPGSNQPQHF. CDR3 nucleotide sequence: TGTGCCAGCAGTTTAAGACCCGGGAGCAATCAGCCCCAGCATTTT.

The V and J genes are TRBV5-1 and TRBJ2-6, with 12 nucleotides matching TRBD1. With V trimmed by 0 bases and J by 7 bases, 8 bases remained unmatched. The germline CDR1 and CDR2 sequences are SGHRS and YFSETQ. The CDR3 consists of 18 residues. The CDR3 coding sequence is TGCGCCAGCAGCTTGGCCGGAGGGACAGGGGGCCTAGCCAACGTCCTGACTTTC. Encoded protein: CASSLAGGTGGLANVLTF.

For this clone: The same CDR3 can be traced to other DNA sequences in this sample. The V gene is TRBV5-1, the J gene TRBJ2-7, with 10 bases lining up with TRBD1. CDR3 length equals 14 residues. The J segment lost 1 base and the V segment lost 4 bases, leaving 2 bases of the junction unmatched. CDR1 and CDR2 (germline): SGHRS, YFSETQ. CDR3 coding DNA: TGCGCCAGCAGCCTGGGACAGGGGTCCTACGAGCAGTACTTC. It yields the protein CASSLGQGSYEQYF.

The J gene is TRBJ2-3, the V gene TRBV11-1; perhaps TRBD1 as D (5 bases). Germline V CDR1 and CDR2: SGHAT, FQDESV (reference sequence). CDR3 length equals 16 residues. Trimming shortened V by 1 base and J by 9 bases, and 20 bases separated the two germline ends. The DNA of the CDR3 is TGTGCCAGCAGCTTAGACCGGGCGCTACTGGGGCCCACGCAGTATTTT. Its protein product is CASSLDRALLGPTQYF.

This rearrangement joins TRBV6-5 to TRBJ1-1; 7 nucleotides line up with TRBD1. Germline V gene lookup returns CDR1 MNHEY and CDR2 SVGAGI. The trim removed 5 bases at V and 4 bases at J, leaving 7 bases unmatched. This CDR3 has 14 residues. The CDR3, as DNA: TGTGCCAGCAGTGTGTACAGGGGAGGCACTGAAGCTTTCTTT. It translates to CASSVYRGGTEAFF.

The chain couples TRBV7-8 to TRBJ2-7; TRBD1 agrees at 9 bases. V dropped 1 base and J dropped 9; count of bases not matched to a gene: 10. The CDR3 runs 15 residues. Germline V gene data show CDR1 as SGHVS and CDR2 as FQNEAQ. The chain's CDR3 is CASSLGNRGQGGQYF. In DNA, the CDR3 is TGTGCCAGCAGCTTAGGGAACAGGGGACAGGGTGGGCAGTACTTC.

V and J are TRBV2 and TRBJ2-4; 8 bases map to TRBD1. The CDR3 spans 18 residues. Germline CDR1 is SNHLY and CDR2 is FYNNEI. The V gene end was trimmed by 6 bases and the J gene end by 3 bases; junction bases not matched to a gene: 16. The CDR3, as DNA: TGTGCCAGCAGCGACCAGAGCTCCAGGGGGCTAGTCAAAAACATTCAGTACTTC. It translates to CASSDQSSRGLVKNIQYF. The full variable domain, completed using reference TRBV2 and TRBJ2-4, is EPEVTQTPSHQVTQMGQEVILRCVPISNHLYFYWYRQILGQKVEFLVSFYNNEISEKSEIFDDQFSVERPDGSNFTLKIRSTKLEDSAMYFCASSDQSSRGLVKNIQYFGAGTRLSVL.

This chain connects TRBV2 to TRBJ2-5; 7 bases line up with TRBD1. Germline V gene sequence: CDR1 SNHLY, CDR2 FYNNEI. This CDR3 is built from 14 residues. J gave up 4 bases and V 6 bases, and 8 bases lay outside the gene matches. CDR3 in amino acids: CASRRTGSLETQYF. The DNA for the CDR3 is TGTGCCAGCAGGAGGACAGGTTCCCTAGAGACCCAGTACTTC.

This chain uses TRBV4-1 with TRBJ1-5, with 7 bases aligning to TRBD1. This CDR3 contains 16 residues. Germline CDR1 reads MGHRA; CDR2 reads YSYEKL. V trimming: 1 base; J trimming: 4 bases; junction bases outside the gene matches: 7. The CDR3 reads CASSQGQGYGNQPQHF. As DNA, the CDR3 is TGCGCCAGCAGCCAAGGACAGGGCTACGGGAATCAGCCCCAGCATTTT.